This TCR beta chain was sequenced in a study of OX40 agonist ivuxolimab in advanced cancers. This clone was observed a single time. Its antigen is undetermined. Per germline, CDR1 GTSNPN and CDR2 SVGIG (reference sequence). The CDR3 spans 16 residues. With 2 bases clipped from V and 6 bases from J, the junction kept 13 bases outside the gene matches. Libraries were prepared by immunoSEQ multiplex PCR; TCRdb keeps only in-frame clonotypes and omits some of them. In the table there are 70,000 to 95,000 clones, about nine tenths of which are singletons. Findings and limits, study-wide: Averaged across samples, CD8+ T cells carried more expanded clones than CD4+ did. Among some nonresponders, normalized T-cell clonal expansion was also low.

V and J are TRBV30 and TRBJ2-4, with 7 bases fitting TRBD2. This sequence was found in an adult with an advanced solid tumor such as melanoma, head and neck, liver or kidney cancer. The sample in question was CD4+ or CD8+ T cells sorted from blood, obtained in a trial of the OX40 agonist ivuxolimab. The CDR3 DNA sequence: TGTGCCTGGAGTAGGGGACCGTCCGGCGGGAGAAACATTCAGTACTTC. Translating gives CAWSRGPSGGRNIQYF.